The T cell receptor beta chain described here comes from a study of blood T cell repertoires in COVID-19. Study overall: Whether acute or convalescent, the COVID-19 samples came from the United States, Italy and Spain. PBMCs, B-cell-depleted T cells, or T cells were the source of the cDNA or gDNA that made up the material.

Only in-frame clones appear in the TCRdb table, and some are missing; sequencing was by immunoSEQ multiplex PCR. The profile covers about 100,000 clones, with around 88% appearing a single time and around 7% taken by the ten largest. V was pared by 2 bases and J by 5 bases, with 13 bases between. The CDR3 is 15 amino acids. Germline assignment: CDR1 MDHEN and CDR2 SYDVKM. The J gene is TRBJ1-5, the V gene TRBV28, with unresolved D. The sequenced sample consisted of peripheral blood. This clonotype was obtained from a man aged 45-65 years with active or convalescent COVID-19. The CDR3, as DNA: TGTGCCAGCAGTTTAGGAGGGCGCGATTATCAGCCCCAGCATTTT. Translated, it gives CASSLGGRDYQPQHF.